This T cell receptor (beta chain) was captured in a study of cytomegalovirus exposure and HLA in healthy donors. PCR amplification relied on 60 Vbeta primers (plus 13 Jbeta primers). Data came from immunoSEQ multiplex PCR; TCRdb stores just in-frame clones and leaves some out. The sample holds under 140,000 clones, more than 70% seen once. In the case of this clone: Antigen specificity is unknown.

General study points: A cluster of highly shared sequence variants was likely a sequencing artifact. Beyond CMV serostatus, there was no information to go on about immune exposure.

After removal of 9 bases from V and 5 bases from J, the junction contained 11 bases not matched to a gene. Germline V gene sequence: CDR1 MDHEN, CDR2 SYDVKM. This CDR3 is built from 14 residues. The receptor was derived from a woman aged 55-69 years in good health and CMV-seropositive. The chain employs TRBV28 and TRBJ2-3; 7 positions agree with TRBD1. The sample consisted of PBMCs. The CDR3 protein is CASKTGPKRDTQYF. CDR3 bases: TGTGCCAGTAAGACAGGGCCTAAAAGAGATACGCAGTATTTT.